Detailed here is one T cell receptor beta chain. The target antigen is unknown. Measured with immunoSEQ multiplex PCR; TCRdb has only the in-frame clones, and not every one. The data contain about 1.1 million clones, roughly 77% of them seen just once; the ten biggest clones take up almost 0.9%. Trimming cost V 2 bases and J 2 bases, with 6 bases left between them. The CDR3 consists of 13 residues. Per germline, CDR1 MNHEY and CDR2 SMNVEV (reference sequence). This sample was included in a study of shared clonotypes between healthy human individuals. Study conclusions and caveats: The four-donor shared clonotypes exceeded non-shared clonotypes in generation probability, with non-shared ones scoring lower.

The V call is TRBV27, the J call TRBJ1-1; D is unresolved. The clonotype comes from a man between 18 and 35 years old in good health. Some clones in this sample may be carry-over from other donors' samples. Sequences were obtained from memory CD4+ T cells from PBMCs. The subset is: CD45RA-negative fraction. CDR3 coding DNA: TGTGCCAGCAGTTTAAAAGGAAACACTGAAGCTTTCTTT. Its protein product is CASSLKGNTEAFF.